The next 25 T cell receptor beta chains were all read from a single sample in a study of blood T cell repertoires in COVID-19. Sequenced by immunoSEQ multiplex PCR; TCRdb stores in-frame clones only, minus some. This table holds some 320,000 clones, roughly 90% found once. The specimen sequenced was PBMCs or T cells enriched from blood (not recorded which). These TCRs come from a man in his 60s who had recovered from COVID-19.

The V call is TRBV5-1, the J call TRBJ2-7, with D possibly matching TRBD2 (6 bases). V dropped 1 base and J dropped 2 bases, with 13 bases sitting between them. Germline V lookup: CDR1 SGHRS, CDR2 YFSETQ. This CDR3 is 15 amino acids long. CDR3 residues: CASSLLSSGTYEQYF. CDR3 coding DNA: TGCGCCAGCAGCTTGCTGAGTAGCGGTACCTACGAGCAGTACTTC.

Points on this clone: At the DNA level, this CDR3 is encoded by other sequences in the same sample as well. This chain uses TRBV20-1 with TRBJ2-7; TRBD1 is a possible D gene (6 bases). Germline V gene lookup returns CDR1 DFQATT and CDR2 SNEGSKA (reference sequence). V was trimmed by 6 bases and J by 2 bases, leaving 8 bases between them. This CDR3 has 11 amino acids. Written as DNA, the CDR3 is TGCAGTGCCAGGGGCCCCTACGAGCAGTACTTC. Translation: CSARGPYEQYF.

On this clone itself: Germline is not matched at one junction end, which may reflect a read error. The chain recombines TRBV7-2 with TRBJ2-7; 12 nucleotides line up with TRBD1. In germline, CDR1 is SGHTA, CDR2 FQGNSA. The CDR3 is 17 amino acids. The CDR3 reads CASSLFWGTGGSHEQYF. DNA for the CDR3: TGTGCCAGCAGCTTATTTTGGGGGACAGGGGGCTCCCACGAGCAGTACTTC.

The CDR3 here is CASSYNMGPLETQYF. Here the CDR3 DNA reads TGTGCCAGCAGCTACAACATGGGGCCGTTGGAGACCCAGTACTTC. The genes are TRBV11-2 and TRBJ2-5, with D possibly being TRBD1 (5 bases). The CDR3 runs 15 residues. V was trimmed by 4 bases and J by 5 bases, leaving 17 bases between them. The germline CDR1 and CDR2 sequences are SGHAT and FQNNGV.

V is TRBV7-6 and J is TRBJ2-1; 10 positions agree with TRBD2. The CDR3 totals 15 residues. V was clipped by 5 bases and J by 6 bases; unmatched bases: 7. CDR1 is SGHVS and CDR2 is FNYEAQ in the germline V gene. CDR3 in amino acids: CASSRAPSGSNEQFF. As DNA, the CDR3 is TGTGCCAGCAGCCGGGCTCCTAGCGGGAGCAATGAGCAGTTCTTC.

The genes are TRBV7-8 and TRBJ1-3, with 9 bases matching TRBD1. From germline, CDR1 is SGHVS and CDR2 FQNEAQ. Trimming cost V 3 bases and J 6 bases; bases outside gene matches: 18. This CDR3 contains 19 residues. CDR3 sequence reads: CASSFRSGISGQGSNTIYF. The CDR3 DNA follows: TGTGCCAGCAGCTTTAGATCAGGAATCTCGGGACAGGGATCAAACACCATATATTTT.

The CDR3 coding sequence is TGTGCCAGCAGCGAGACCGGGACAGGGACTGAAAAACTGTTTTTT. It specifies CASSETGTGTEKLFF. The J gene is TRBJ1-4, the V gene TRBV5-5, with 9 bases that match TRBD1. The CDR3 sequence is 15 residues long. V dropped 4 bases and J dropped 7; count of bases not matched to a gene: 8. Looked up from germline, CDR1 is SGHKS and CDR2 is YYEKEE (reference sequence). Supplemented by reference TRBV5-5 and TRBJ1-4, the full variable domain reads DAGVTQSPTHLIKTRGQQVTLRCSPISGHKSVSWYQQVLGQGPQFIFQYYEKEERGRGNFPDRFSARQFPNYSSELNVNALLLGDSALYLCASSETGTGTEKLFFGSGTQLSVL.

This chain connects TRBV2 to TRBJ2-1; D remains ambiguous. Germline V gene data show CDR1 as SNHLY and CDR2 as FYNNEI. V dropped 3 bases and J dropped 0 bases, with 15 bases sitting between them. This CDR3 contains 17 residues. This CDR3 is CASSDVGASSSYNEQFF. The CDR3 DNA sequence: TGTGCCAGCAGTGATGTTGGAGCGTCTAGCTCCTACAATGAGCAGTTCTTC.

This rearrangement joins TRBV28 to TRBJ2-2; a possible D gene is TRBD2 (6 bases). V lost 3 bases, J lost 3 bases, and 17 bases lay in between. This CDR3 spans 17 amino acids. CDR1 MDHEN and CDR2 SYDVKM come from the germline V gene. The CDR3 region has the DNA TGTGCCAGCAGTTTCTTTAAGGGTAGCGGTTACACCGGGGAGCTGTTTTTT. It is translated as CASSFFKGSGYTGELFF. The variable domain in full, completed from reference TRBV28 and TRBJ2-2, reads DVKVTQSSRYLVKRTGEKVFLECVQDMDHENMFWYRQDPGLGLRLIYFSYDVKMKEKGDIPEGYSVSREKKERFSLILESASTNQTSMYLCASSFFKGSGYTGELFFGEGSRLTVL.

The V gene is TRBV28, the J gene TRBJ1-4; TRBD1 agrees at 10 bases. After removal of 1 base from V and 0 bases from J, the junction contained 5 bases not matched to a gene. The CDR3 runs 18 residues. Germline lookup yields CDR1 MDHEN and CDR2 SYDVKM. The CDR3 DNA sequence: TGTGCCAGCAGTTTATTACCGGGACAGGGGCCAACTAATGAAAAACTGTTTTTT. Translation gives CASSLLPGQGPTNEKLFF.

This sequence joins TRBV7-6 and TRBJ1-1, with D hard to call. V was clipped by 6 bases and J by 0 bases, with 8 bases between them. Germline CDR1 and CDR2: SGHVS and FNYEAQ. CDR3 length: 13 amino acids. CDR3 sequence: CASRRDMNTEAFF. The CDR3 DNA is TGTGCCAGCAGGAGAGACATGAACACTGAAGCTTTCTTT.

J is TRBJ2-7 and V is TRBV4-1; a weak D match, TRBD1 (6 bases). Trimming shortened V by 1 base and J by 4 bases, and 14 bases separated the two germline ends. This CDR3 spans 15 amino acids. CDR1 and CDR2 (germline): MGHRA, YSYEKL. The DNA of the CDR3 is TGCGCCAGCAGCCAAGCAGAGGGACAAAATTACGAGCAGTACTTC. It encodes CASSQAEGQNYEQYF.

The rearrangement links TRBV6-5 to TRBJ2-7, with D tentatively TRBD2 (7 bases). From germline, CDR1 is MNHEY and CDR2 SVGAGI. Trimming removed 7 bases at V and 6 bases at J, with 16 bases between. The CDR3 totals 13 residues. The DNA of the CDR3 is TGTGCCAGCAATATACACAGGGAGGGCGAGCAGTACTTC. Amino acids: CASNIHREGEQYF.

In the case of this clone: At the DNA level, this CDR3 is encoded by other sequences in the same sample as well. The J gene is TRBJ1-1, the V gene TRBV18, with 8 bases lining up with TRBD1. Germline V lookup: CDR1 KGHSH, CDR2 LQKENI. The CDR3 spans 13 residues. Unmatched junction bases numbered 0, after V lost 2 bases and J lost 4 bases. CDR3 nucleotides: TGTGCCAGCTCACCAACAGGGGGCACTGAAGCTTTCTTT. Protein sequence: CASSPTGGTEAFF. The complete variable domain, with remaining parts taken from reference TRBV18 and TRBJ1-1, reads NAGVMQNPRHLVRRRGQEARLRCSPMKGHSHVYWYRQLPEEGLKFMVYLQKENIIDESGMPKERFSAEFPKEGPSILRIQQVVRGDSAAYFCASSPTGGTEAFFGQGTRLTVV.

This chain uses TRBV6-5 with TRBJ2-2; TRBD2 matches at 7 bases. Trimming took 6 bases from V and 0 from J; bases not matched to a gene: 4. The germline V gene has CDR1 MNHEY and CDR2 SVGAGI. The CDR3 covers 15 residues. The CDR3 region has the DNA TGTGCCAGCAGATATCTAGCGGCGAACACCGGGGAGCTGTTTTTT. Translating gives CASRYLAANTGELFF.

This clone was seen only a few times. The chain carries TRBV4-2 and TRBJ2-7; TRBD1 is a possible D gene (5 bases). Germline CDR1 LGHNA, CDR2 YNFKEQ. The CDR3 sequence is 14 residues long. V lost 0 bases, J lost 6 bases, and 12 bases lay in between. CDR3 sequence (DNA): TGTGCCAGCAGCCAAGACCCAGGGTTAGGCGAGCAGTACTTC. The encoded protein is CASSQDPGLGEQYF.

This chain connects TRBV5-1 to TRBJ2-7; no clear D. This CDR3 is 14 amino acids long. V was trimmed by 1 base and J by 0 bases, leaving 8 bases between them. Germline loops: CDR1 SGHRS, CDR2 YFSETQ. The CDR3, as DNA: TGCGCCAGCAGCTTGACTGCTAGCTCCTACGAGCAGTACTTC. Its protein is CASSLTASSYEQYF.

V and J are TRBV5-1 and TRBJ2-5; TRBD2 might be the D (5 bases). The CDR3 length is 15 residues. CDR1 and CDR2 from the germline V gene are SGHRS and YFSETQ. V lost 4 bases and J lost 0, with 13 bases in between. The CDR3 nucleotides read TGCGCCAGCAGCCCCGGACTGGCGAACCAAGAGACCCAGTACTTC. It encodes CASSPGLANQETQYF.

This clone was seen a handful of times. The V call is TRBV30, the J call TRBJ2-7, with unresolved D. Germline V lookup: CDR1 GTSNPN, CDR2 SVGIG (reference sequence). V was pared by 0 bases and J by 3 bases, with 6 bases between. The CDR3 has 12 residues. The CDR3 spells CAWSVNGYEQYF. CDR3 bases: TGTGCCTGGAGTGTTAACGGCTACGAGCAGTACTTC. Combining the CDR3 with reference TRBV30 and TRBJ2-7 gives the whole variable domain SQTIHQWPATLVQPVGSPLSLECTVEGTSNPNLYWYRQAAGRGLQLLFYSVGIGQISSEVPQNLSASRPQDRQFILSSKKLLLSDSGFYLCAWSVNGYEQYFGPGTRLTVT.

The V call is TRBV25-1, the J call TRBJ2-7; perhaps TRBD2 as D (6 bases). CDR1 is MGHDK, CDR2 SYGVNS, per germline. The CDR3 runs 14 residues. Trimming removed 5 bases at V and 3 bases at J, with 14 bases between. As DNA, the CDR3 is TGTGCCAGCAGTCCCTCGGGACTTTTCTACGAGCAGTACTTC. Amino acids: CASSPSGLFYEQYF.

This clone was recorded once. The chain couples TRBV27 to TRBJ2-7; 8 bases are shared with TRBD2. The CDR3 sequence is 14 residues long. Looked up from germline, CDR1 is MNHEY and CDR2 is SMNVEV (reference sequence). J gave up 0 bases and V 8 bases, and 6 bases lay outside the gene matches. DNA of the CDR3: TGTGCCAGCGGTACTAGCGGTAGCTCCTACGAGCAGTACTTC. This encodes CASGTSGSSYEQYF.

This clone was seen just once. V is TRBV29-1 and J is TRBJ2-1, with D possibly TRBD2 on 6 matching bases. Trimming stripped 6 bases from V and 4 bases from J, with 22 bases between. Per germline, CDR1 SQVTM and CDR2 ANQGSEA. The CDR3 contains 16 residues. The CDR3 spells CSVLTRDSDRYNEQFF. The CDR3 DNA follows: TGCAGCGTACTAACAAGGGACTCGGACCGATACAATGAGCAGTTCTTC.

This clone was counted only a few times. V gene TRBV19 combines with J gene TRBJ1-5; D may be TRBD1 (6 bases). The CDR3 spans 16 residues. V was trimmed by 2 bases and J by 0 bases, leaving 11 bases between them. Germline assignment: CDR1 LNHDA and CDR2 SQIVND (reference sequence). Here the CDR3 reads CASSIPRTVSNQPQHF. CDR3 DNA: TGTGCCAGTAGTATACCTAGGACAGTTAGCAATCAGCCCCAGCATTTT. Variable domain in full (rest from reference TRBV19 and TRBJ1-5): DGGITQSPKYLFRKEGQNVTLSCEQNLNHDAMYWYRQDPGQGLRLIYYSQIVNDFQKGDIAEGYSVSREKKESFPLTVTSAQKNPTAFYLCASSIPRTVSNQPQHFGDGTRLSIL.

The chain recombines TRBV5-1 with TRBJ2-1; 10 bases map to TRBD1. The CDR3 is made up of 18 amino acids. Losses at the gene ends were 3 bases for V and 2 bases for J; bases not matched to a gene: 11. Germline values: CDR1 SGHRS, CDR2 YFSETQ. The CDR3 coding sequence is TGCGCCAGCAGCTCCGGGACAGGGGCCTCGATGGCCTACAATGAGCAGTTCTTC. Translated, it gives CASSSGTGASMAYNEQFF.

The V gene is TRBV7-9, the J gene TRBJ1-1; TRBD1 matches at 8 bases. Germline V lookup: CDR1 SEHNR, CDR2 FQNEAQ (reference sequence). The CDR3 has 15 amino acids. After removal of 5 bases from V and 1 base from J, the junction contained 6 bases not matched to a gene. As DNA, the CDR3 is TGTGCCAGCAGCGCCCCAGGGGGCCCGAACACTGAAGCTTTCTTT. Translated: CASSAPGGPNTEAFF.